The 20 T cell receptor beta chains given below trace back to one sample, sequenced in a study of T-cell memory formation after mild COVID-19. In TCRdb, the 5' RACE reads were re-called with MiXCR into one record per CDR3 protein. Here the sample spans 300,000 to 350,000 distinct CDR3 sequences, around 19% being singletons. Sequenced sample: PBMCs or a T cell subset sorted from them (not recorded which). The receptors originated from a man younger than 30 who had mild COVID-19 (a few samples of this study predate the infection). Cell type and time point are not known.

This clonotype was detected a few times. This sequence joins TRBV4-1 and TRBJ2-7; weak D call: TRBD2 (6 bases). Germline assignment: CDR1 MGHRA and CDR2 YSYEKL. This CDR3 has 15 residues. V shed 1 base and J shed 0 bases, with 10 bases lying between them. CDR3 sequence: CASSQVDGSSYEQYF. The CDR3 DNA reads TGCGCCAGCAGCCAAGTTGACGGGAGCTCCTACGAGCAGTACTTC.

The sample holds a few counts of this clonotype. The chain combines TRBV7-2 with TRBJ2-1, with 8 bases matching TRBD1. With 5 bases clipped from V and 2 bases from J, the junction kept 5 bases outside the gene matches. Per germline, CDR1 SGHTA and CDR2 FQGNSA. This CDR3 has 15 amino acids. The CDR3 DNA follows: TGTGCCAGCAGCGCCCAACAGGGGGCCTACAATGAGCAGTTCTTC. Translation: CASSAQQGAYNEQFF.

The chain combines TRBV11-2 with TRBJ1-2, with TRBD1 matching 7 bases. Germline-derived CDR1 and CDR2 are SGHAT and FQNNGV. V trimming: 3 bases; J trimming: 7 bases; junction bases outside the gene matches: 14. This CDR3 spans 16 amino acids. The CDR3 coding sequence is TGTGCCAGCAGCTTTTACAACCAACAGGGGAAGGGTGGCTACACCTTC. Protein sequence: CASSFYNQQGKGGYTF.

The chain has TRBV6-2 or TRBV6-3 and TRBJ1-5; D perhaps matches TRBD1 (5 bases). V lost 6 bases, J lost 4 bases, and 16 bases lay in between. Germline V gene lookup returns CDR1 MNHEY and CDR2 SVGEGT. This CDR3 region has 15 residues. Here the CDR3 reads CASRRLYEGNQPQHF. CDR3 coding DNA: TGTGCCAGCAGGAGACTTTACGAGGGGAATCAGCCCCAGCATTTT.

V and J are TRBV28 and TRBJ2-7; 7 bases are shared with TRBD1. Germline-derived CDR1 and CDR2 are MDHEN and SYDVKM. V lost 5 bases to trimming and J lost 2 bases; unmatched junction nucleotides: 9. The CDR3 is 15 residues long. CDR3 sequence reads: CASSPPGTVPYEQYV. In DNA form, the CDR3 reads TGTGCCAGCAGTCCTCCGGGGACAGTCCCCTACGAGCAGTACGTC.

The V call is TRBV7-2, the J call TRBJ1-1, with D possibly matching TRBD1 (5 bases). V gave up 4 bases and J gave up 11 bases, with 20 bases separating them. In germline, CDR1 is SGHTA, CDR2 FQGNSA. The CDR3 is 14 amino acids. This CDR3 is CASSSSPGSVIAFF. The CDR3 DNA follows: TGTGCCAGCAGCTCTTCCCCAGGGTCGGTGATCGCTTTCTTT.

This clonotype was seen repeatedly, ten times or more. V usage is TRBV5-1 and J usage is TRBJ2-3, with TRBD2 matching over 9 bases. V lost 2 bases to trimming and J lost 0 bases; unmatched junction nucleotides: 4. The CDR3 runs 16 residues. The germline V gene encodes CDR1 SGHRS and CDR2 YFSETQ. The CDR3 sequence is CASSLRLAASTDTQYF. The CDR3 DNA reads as TGCGCCAGCAGCTTAAGACTAGCGGCTAGCACAGATACGCAGTATTTT.

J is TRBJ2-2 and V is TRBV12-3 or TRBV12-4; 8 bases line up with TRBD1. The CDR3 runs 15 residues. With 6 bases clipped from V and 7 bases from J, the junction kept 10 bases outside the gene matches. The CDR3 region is CASSSQGGSDGELFF. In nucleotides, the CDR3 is TGTGCCAGCAGCTCACAGGGGGGATCCGACGGGGAGCTGTTTTTT.

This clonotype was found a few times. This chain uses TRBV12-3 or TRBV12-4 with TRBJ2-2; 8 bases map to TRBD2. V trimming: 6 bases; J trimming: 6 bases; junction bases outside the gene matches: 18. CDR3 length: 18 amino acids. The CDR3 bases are TGTGCCAGCAGGGGATATTTCAGCGGGGGTTCAAAGGCCGGGGAGCTGTTTTTT. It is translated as CASRGYFSGGSKAGELFF.

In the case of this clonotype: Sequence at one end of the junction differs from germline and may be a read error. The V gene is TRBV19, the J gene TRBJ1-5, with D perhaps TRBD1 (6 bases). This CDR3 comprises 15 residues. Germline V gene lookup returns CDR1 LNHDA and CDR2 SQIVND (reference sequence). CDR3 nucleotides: TGTGCCAGTACCCCGGACAGCTATAGCAATCAGCCCAAGCATTTT. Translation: CASTPDSYSNQPKHF.

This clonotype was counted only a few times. The CDR3 DNA reads as TGTGCCAGCAGCTTGGTGGCGAACACTGAAGCTTTCTTT. Translating gives CASSLVANTEAFF. The rearrangement uses TRBV5-6 and TRBJ1-1; D is ambiguous. The CDR3 is 13 amino acids. The ends were cut back, 0 bases at V and 1 base at J, with 4 bases in the middle. CDR1 and CDR2 from the germline V gene are SGHDT and YYEEEE. The whole variable domain, filled in from reference TRBV5-6 and TRBJ1-1, reads DAGVTQSPTHLIKTRGQQVTLRCSPKSGHDTVSWYQQALGQGPQFIFQYYEEEERQRGNFPDRFSGHQFPNYSSELNVNALLLGDSALYLCASSLVANTEAFFGQGTRLTVV.

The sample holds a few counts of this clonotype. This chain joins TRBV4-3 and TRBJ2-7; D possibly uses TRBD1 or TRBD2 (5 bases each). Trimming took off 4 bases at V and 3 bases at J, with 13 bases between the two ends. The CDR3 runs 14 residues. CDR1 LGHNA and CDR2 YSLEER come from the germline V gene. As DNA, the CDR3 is TGCGCCAGCAGCCTAGAGGGGCAGGGCTACGAGCAGTACGTC. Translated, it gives CASSLEGQGYEQYV.

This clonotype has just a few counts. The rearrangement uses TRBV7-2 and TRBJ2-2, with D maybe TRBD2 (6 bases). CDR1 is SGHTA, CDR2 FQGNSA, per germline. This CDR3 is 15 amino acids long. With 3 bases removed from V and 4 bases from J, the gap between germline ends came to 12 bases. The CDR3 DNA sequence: TGTGCCAGCAGCTTCGGCCAGGGACTCACCGGGGAGCTGTTTTTT. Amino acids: CASSFGQGLTGELFF.

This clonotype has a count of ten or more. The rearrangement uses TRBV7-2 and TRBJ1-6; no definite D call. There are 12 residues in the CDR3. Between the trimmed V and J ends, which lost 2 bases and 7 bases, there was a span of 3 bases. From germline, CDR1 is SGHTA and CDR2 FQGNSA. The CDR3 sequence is CASSLRNSPLHF. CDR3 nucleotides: TGTGCCAGCAGCTTAAGGAATTCACCCCTCCACTTT.

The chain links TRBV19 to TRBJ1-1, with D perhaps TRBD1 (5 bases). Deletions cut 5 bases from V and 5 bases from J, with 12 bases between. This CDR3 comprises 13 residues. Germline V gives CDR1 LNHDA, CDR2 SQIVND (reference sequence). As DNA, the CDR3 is TGTGCCAGTAGTGGCAGGGAGTTGACTGAAGCTTTCTTT. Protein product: CASSGRELTEAFF.

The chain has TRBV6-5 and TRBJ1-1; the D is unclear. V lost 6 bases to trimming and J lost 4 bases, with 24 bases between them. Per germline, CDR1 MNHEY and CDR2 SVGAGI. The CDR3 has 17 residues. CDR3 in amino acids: CASSSAGWESRGTEAFF. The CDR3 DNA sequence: TGTGCCAGCAGCTCCGCGGGCTGGGAGAGCCGTGGCACTGAAGCTTTCTTT.

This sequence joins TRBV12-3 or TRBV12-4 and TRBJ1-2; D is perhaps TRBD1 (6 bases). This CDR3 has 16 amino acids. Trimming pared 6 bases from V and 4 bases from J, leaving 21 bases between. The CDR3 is CASSRLGGLASYGYTF. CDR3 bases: TGTGCCAGCAGCCGATTAGGGGGACTCGCTAGCTATGGCTACACCTTC.

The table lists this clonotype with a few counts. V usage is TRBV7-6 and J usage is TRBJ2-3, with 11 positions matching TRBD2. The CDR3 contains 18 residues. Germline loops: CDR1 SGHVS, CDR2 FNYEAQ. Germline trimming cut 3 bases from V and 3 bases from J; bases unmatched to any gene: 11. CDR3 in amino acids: CASSFLSLAGGKTDTQYF. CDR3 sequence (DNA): TGTGCCAGCAGCTTCTTGTCGCTAGCGGGGGGAAAAACAGATACGCAGTATTTT. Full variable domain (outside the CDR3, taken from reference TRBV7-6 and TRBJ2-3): GAGVSQSPRYKVTKRGQDVALRCDPISGHVSLYWYRQALGQGPEFLTYFNYEAQQDKSGLPNDRFSAERPEGSISTLTIQRTEQRDSAMYRCASSFLSLAGGKTDTQYFGPGTRLTVL.

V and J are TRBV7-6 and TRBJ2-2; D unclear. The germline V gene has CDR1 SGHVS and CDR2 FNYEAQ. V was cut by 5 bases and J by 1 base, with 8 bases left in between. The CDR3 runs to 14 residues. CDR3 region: CASSPSKNTGELFF. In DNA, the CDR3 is TGTGCCAGCAGCCCTTCCAAGAACACCGGGGAGCTGTTTTTT.

CDR3 loop: CASSLRGRGQETQYF. CDR3 DNA sequence: TGTGCCAGCAGCCTTAGGGGCAGGGGTCAAGAGACCCAGTACTTC. V gene TRBV5-4 combines with J gene TRBJ2-5; TRBD1 might be the D (6 bases). V was shortened by 4 bases and J by 2 bases, with 15 bases between the two germline ends. The CDR3 consists of 15 residues. CDR1 and CDR2 (germline): SGHNT, YYREEE (reference sequence). Supplemented by reference TRBV5-4 and TRBJ2-5, the full variable domain reads ETGVTQSPTHLIKTRGQQVTLRCSSQSGHNTVSWYQQALGQGPQFIFQYYREEENGRGNFPPRFSGLQFPNYSSELNVNALELDDSALYLCASSLRGRGQETQYFGPGTRLLVL.